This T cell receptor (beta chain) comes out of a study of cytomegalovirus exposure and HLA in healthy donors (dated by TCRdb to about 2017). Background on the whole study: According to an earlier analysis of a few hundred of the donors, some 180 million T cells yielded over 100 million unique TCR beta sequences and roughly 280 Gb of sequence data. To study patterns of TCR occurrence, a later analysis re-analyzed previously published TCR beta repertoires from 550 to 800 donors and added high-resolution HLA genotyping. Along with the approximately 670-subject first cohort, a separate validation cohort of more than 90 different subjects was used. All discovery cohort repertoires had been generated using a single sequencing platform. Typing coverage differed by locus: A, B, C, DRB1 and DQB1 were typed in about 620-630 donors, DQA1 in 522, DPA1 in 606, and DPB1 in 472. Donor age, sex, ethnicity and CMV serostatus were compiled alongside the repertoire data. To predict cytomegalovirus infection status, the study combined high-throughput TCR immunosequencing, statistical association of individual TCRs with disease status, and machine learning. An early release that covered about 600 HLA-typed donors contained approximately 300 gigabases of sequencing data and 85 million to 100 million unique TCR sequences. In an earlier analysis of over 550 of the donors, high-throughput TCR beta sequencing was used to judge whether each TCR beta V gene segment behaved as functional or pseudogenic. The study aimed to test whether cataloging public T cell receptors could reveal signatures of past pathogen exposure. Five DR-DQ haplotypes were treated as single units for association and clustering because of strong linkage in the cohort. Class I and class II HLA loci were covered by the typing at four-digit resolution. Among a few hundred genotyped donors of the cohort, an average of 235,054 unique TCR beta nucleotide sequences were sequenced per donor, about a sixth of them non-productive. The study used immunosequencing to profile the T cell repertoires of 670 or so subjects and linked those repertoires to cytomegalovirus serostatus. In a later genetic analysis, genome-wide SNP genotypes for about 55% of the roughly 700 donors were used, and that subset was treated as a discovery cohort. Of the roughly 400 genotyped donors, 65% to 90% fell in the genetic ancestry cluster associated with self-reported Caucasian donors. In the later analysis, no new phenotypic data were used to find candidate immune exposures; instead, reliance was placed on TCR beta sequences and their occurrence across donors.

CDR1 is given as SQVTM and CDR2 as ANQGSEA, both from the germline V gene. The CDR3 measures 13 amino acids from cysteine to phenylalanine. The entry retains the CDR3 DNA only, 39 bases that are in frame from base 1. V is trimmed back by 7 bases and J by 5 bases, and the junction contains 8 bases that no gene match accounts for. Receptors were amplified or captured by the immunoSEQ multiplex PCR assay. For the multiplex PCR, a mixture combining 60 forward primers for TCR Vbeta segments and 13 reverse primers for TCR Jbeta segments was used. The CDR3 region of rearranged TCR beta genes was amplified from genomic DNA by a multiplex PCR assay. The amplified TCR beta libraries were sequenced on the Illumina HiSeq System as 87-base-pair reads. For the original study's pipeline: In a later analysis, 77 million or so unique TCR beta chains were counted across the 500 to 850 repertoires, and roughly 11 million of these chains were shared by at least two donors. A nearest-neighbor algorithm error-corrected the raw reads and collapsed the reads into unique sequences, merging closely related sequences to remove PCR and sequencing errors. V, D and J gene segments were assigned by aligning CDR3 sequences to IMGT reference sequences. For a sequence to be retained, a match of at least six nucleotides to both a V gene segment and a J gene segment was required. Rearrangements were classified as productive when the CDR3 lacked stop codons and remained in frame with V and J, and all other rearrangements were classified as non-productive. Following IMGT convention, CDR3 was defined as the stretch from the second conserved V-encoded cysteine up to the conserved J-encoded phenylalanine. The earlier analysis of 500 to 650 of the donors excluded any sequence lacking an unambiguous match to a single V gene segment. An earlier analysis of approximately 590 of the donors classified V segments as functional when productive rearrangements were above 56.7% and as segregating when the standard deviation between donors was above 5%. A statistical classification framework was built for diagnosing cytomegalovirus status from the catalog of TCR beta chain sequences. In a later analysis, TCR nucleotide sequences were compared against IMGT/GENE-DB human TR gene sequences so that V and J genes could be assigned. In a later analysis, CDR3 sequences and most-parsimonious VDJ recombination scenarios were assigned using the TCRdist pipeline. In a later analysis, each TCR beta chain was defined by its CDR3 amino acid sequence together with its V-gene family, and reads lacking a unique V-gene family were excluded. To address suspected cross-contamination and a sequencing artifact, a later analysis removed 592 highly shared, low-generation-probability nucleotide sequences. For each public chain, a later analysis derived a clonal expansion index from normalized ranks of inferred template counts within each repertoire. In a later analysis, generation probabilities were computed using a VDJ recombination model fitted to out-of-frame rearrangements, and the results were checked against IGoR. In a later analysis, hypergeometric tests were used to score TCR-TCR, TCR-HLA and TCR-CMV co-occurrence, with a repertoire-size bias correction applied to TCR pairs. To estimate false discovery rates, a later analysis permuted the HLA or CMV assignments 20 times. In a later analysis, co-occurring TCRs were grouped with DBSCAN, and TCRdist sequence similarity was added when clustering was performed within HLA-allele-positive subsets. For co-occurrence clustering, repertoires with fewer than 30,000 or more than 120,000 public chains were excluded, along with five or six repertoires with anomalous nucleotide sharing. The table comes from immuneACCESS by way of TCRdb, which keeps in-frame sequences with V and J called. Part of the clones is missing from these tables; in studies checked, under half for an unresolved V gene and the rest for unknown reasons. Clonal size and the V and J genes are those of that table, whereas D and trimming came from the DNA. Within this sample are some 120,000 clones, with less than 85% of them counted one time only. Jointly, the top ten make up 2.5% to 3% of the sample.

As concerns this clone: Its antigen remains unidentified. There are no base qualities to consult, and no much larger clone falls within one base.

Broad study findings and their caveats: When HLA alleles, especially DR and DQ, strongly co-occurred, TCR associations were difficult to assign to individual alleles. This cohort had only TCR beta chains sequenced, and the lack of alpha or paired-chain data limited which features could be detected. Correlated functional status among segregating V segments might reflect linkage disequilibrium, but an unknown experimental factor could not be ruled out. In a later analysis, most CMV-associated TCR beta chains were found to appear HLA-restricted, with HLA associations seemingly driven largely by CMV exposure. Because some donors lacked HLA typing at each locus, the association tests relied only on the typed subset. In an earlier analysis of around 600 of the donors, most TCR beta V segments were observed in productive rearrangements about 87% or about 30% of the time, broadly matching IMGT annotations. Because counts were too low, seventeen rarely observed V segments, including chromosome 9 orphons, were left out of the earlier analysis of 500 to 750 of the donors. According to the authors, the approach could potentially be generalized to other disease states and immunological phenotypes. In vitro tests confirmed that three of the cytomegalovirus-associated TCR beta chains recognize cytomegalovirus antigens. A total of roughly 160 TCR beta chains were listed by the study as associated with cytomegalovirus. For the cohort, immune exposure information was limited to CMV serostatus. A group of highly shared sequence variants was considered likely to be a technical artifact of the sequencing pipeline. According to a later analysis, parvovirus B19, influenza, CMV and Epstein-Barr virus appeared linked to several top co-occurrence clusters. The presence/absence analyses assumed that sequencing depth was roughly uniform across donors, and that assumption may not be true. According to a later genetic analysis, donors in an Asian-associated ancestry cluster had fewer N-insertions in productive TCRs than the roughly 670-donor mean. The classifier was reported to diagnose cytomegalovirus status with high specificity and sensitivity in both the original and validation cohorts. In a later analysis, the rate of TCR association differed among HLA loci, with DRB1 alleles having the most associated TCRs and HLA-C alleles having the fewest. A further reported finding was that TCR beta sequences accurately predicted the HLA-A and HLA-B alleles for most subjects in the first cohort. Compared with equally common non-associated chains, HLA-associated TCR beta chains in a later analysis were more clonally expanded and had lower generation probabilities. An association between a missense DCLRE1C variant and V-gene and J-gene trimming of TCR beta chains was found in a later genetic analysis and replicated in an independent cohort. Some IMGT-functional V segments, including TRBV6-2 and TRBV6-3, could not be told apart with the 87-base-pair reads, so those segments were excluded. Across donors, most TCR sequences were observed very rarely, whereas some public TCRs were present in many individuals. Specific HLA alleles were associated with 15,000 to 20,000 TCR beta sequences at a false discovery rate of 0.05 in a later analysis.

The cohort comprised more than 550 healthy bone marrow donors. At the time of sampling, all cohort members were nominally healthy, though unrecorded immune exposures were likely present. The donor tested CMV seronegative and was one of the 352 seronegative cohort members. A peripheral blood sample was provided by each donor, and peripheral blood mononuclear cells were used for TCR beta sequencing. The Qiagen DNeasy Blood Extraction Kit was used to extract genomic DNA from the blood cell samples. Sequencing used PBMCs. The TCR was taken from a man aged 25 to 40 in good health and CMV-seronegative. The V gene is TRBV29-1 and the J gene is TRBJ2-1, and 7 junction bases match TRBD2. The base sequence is TGCAGCGCAACTTGGGACTACAACAATGAGCAGTTCTTC. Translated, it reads CSATWDYNNEQFF.